Below, 18 T cell receptor beta chains from the same sample are listed, as sequenced in a study of blood T cell repertoires in COVID-19. Libraries were prepared by immunoSEQ multiplex PCR; TCRdb keeps only in-frame clonotypes and omits some of them. The sample yields about 13,000 clones, approximately 91% seen once. Sequencing was done on a sample of peripheral blood. These receptors were taken from a human donor in a cohort sampled during active COVID-19.

The rearrangement joins TRBV4-3 to TRBJ1-5; D is possibly TRBD1 (5 bases). V was shortened by 4 bases and J by 5 bases, with 15 bases between the two germline ends. CDR1 is LGHNA, CDR2 YSLEER, per germline. This CDR3 is built from 15 residues. CDR3 nucleotide sequence: TGCGCCAGCAGCCTAGACCGACAGAGTTATCAGCCCCAGCATTTT. This translates into CASSLDRQSYQPQHF.

V and J are TRBV6-5 and TRBJ2-5; 9 nucleotides line up with TRBD1. CDR1 is MNHEY and CDR2 is SVGAGI in the germline V gene. The CDR3 is 14 residues long. Trimming removed 6 bases from V and 5 bases from J; junction bases left unmatched: 7. The CDR3 reads CASSRPDRGETQYF. The CDR3, as DNA: TGTGCCAGCAGCCGACCTGACAGGGGGGAGACCCAGTACTTC.

Concerning this clone itself: The sample contains more than one DNA sequence encoding this CDR3. The rearrangement links TRBV18 to TRBJ2-7, with 8 bases lining up with TRBD1. The V gene's germline CDR1 is KGHSH and CDR2 LQKENI. The CDR3 has 13 amino acids. Germline trimming cut 2 bases from V and 6 bases from J; bases unmatched to any gene: 3. For the CDR3, the DNA is TGTGCCAGCTCACCAGGACAGGGTGCCGAGCAGTACTTC. Translating it yields CASSPGQGAEQYF.

V usage is TRBV6-2 or TRBV6-3 and J usage is TRBJ2-6; possibly TRBD1 for D (6 bases). The CDR3 runs 16 residues. With 6 bases removed from V and 4 bases from J, the gap between germline ends came to 16 bases. CDR1 and CDR2 (germline): MNHEY, SVGEGT. The CDR3 DNA reads as TGTGCCAGCAGCTTGCTACAGGGCAACGGGGCCAACGTCCTGACTTTC. Residues: CASSLLQGNGANVLTF.

The chain carries TRBV11-1 and TRBJ2-3; 7 nucleotides align to TRBD2. The V gene's germline CDR1 is SGHAT and CDR2 FQDESV (reference sequence). J was trimmed by 1 base and V by 3 bases; bases with no gene match: 4. This CDR3 spans 15 amino acids. Here the CDR3 reads CASSFRLAGTDTQYF. The CDR3 DNA follows: TGTGCCAGCAGCTTTAGGCTAGCGGGCACAGATACGCAGTATTTT.

The rearrangement joins TRBV12-3 or TRBV12-4 to TRBJ1-1; weak D call: TRBD1 (5 bases). Trimming took 6 bases from V and 10 from J, leaving 12 bases between them. The CDR3 sequence is 11 residues long. The CDR3: CASRLTGPAFF. DNA for the CDR3: TGTGCCAGCAGACTAACAGGCCCAGCTTTCTTT.

This chain uses TRBV11-3 with TRBJ2-6; D not certain. The CDR3 spans 17 residues. The V end lost 0 bases, the J end lost 0 bases, and 9 bases lay between the germline ends. Germline V gene data show CDR1 as SGHNT and CDR2 as YENEEA. The CDR3 is CASSLDRWSSGANVLTF. The CDR3 DNA sequence: TGTGCCAGCAGCTTAGATCGGTGGAGCTCTGGGGCCAACGTCCTGACTTTC.

The J gene is TRBJ2-3, the V gene TRBV7-9, with D maybe TRBD2 (6 bases). Germline CDR1 is SEHNR and CDR2 is FQNEAQ (reference sequence). V lost 0 bases and J lost 6, with 10 bases in between. This CDR3 region has 14 residues. The CDR3 nucleotides are TGTGCCAGCAGCTTAGCGCGGGGCGGGGATACGCAGTATTTT. Translating it yields CASSLARGGDTQYF.

The chain links TRBV30 to TRBJ2-7, with D possibly being TRBD1 (6 bases). Germline CDR1 GTSNPN, CDR2 SVGIG (reference sequence). This CDR3 has 14 amino acids. Trimming left V 3 bases short and J 0 bases short, with 12 bases between. The CDR3 DNA reads TGTGCCTGGAGCAGGGGTTTAAGCTCCTACGAGCAGTACTTC. This translates into CAWSRGLSSYEQYF.

The chain combines TRBV7-2 with TRBJ2-3, with 8 nucleotides matching TRBD2. The CDR3 contains 16 residues. V lost 2 bases, J lost 0 bases, and 4 bases stayed unmatched. Germline CDR1 and CDR2: SGHTA and FQGNSA. The CDR3 loop reads CASSLIAGGSTDTQYF. The CDR3 DNA reads as TGTGCCAGCAGCTTAATCGCGGGGGGTAGCACAGATACGCAGTATTTT.

The chain has TRBV7-2 and TRBJ2-7; 8 positions agree with TRBD1. J gave up 4 bases and V 4 bases, and 12 bases lay outside the gene matches. CDR3 size: 16 residues. Germline V gene lookup returns CDR1 SGHTA and CDR2 FQGNSA. The CDR3 loop is CASSSQGVGTLYEQYF. The CDR3 DNA sequence: TGTGCCAGCAGCTCACAGGGGGTAGGCACCCTATACGAGCAGTACTTC.

CDR3 in amino acids: CASSLTSGRTDTQYF. The CDR3 bases are TGTGCCAGCAGCTTGACTAGCGGGAGGACAGATACGCAGTATTTT. The chain is built from TRBV7-9 and TRBJ2-3, with 13 bases matching TRBD2. The germline CDR1 and CDR2 sequences are SEHNR and FQNEAQ (reference sequence). The V and J ends lost 3 bases and 3 bases, in that order; junction bases with no gene match: 0. There are 15 residues in the CDR3.

This clone was recorded a few times. This chain uses TRBV7-3 with TRBJ1-1; the D is unclear. Trimming cost V 1 base and J 4 bases, with 7 bases left between them. The CDR3 spans 13 residues. CDR1 and CDR2 from the germline V gene are SGHTA and FQGTGA. The CDR3 DNA is TGTGCCAGCAGCTTAAATCAGGTCACTGAAGCTTTCTTT. This gives the protein CASSLNQVTEAFF.

This clone was detected a few times. The V gene is TRBV2, the J gene TRBJ1-1; tentatively, D is TRBD1 (5 bases). V shed 7 bases and J shed 4 bases, with 10 bases lying between them. This CDR3 contains 12 residues. Germline V gene sequence: CDR1 SNHLY, CDR2 FYNNEI. The CDR3 loop reads CASTREGTEAFF. As DNA, the CDR3 is TGTGCCAGCACCAGGGAGGGCACTGAAGCTTTCTTT.

The CDR3 here is CASSPFADPAGEQYF. In DNA form, the CDR3 reads TGTGCCAGTAGTCCATTCGCGGACCCGGCGGGCGAGCAGTACTTC. The chain has TRBV19 and TRBJ2-7, with D possibly being TRBD2 (5 bases). Germline V gene sequence: CDR1 LNHDA, CDR2 SQIVND (reference sequence). CDR3 size: 15 residues. V was pared by 5 bases and J by 6 bases, with 20 bases between.

The genes are TRBV7-2 and TRBJ1-2, with 7 nucleotides matching TRBD1. V shed 7 bases and J 6 bases; nucleotides not matched to a gene: 8. Germline-derived CDR1 and CDR2 are SGHTA and FQGNSA. There are 13 residues in the CDR3. CDR3 sequence: CASTQKGAHGYTF. The CDR3 DNA is TGTGCCAGCACCCAAAAGGGGGCGCATGGCTACACCTTC.

This chain joins TRBV5-5 and TRBJ2-3; a possible D gene is TRBD1 (5 bases). Germline assignment: CDR1 SGHKS and CDR2 YYEKEE (reference sequence). The CDR3 totals 14 residues. The V and J ends lost 0 bases and 6 bases respectively, with 11 bases between them. The CDR3 reads CASSLAGLSDTQYF. CDR3 sequence (DNA): TGTGCCAGCAGCTTGGCAGGGCTGTCGGATACGCAGTATTTT. The variable domain in full, with the rest retrieved from reference TRBV5-5 and TRBJ2-3, is DAGVTQSPTHLIKTRGQQVTLRCSPISGHKSVSWYQQVLGQGPQFIFQYYEKEERGRGNFPDRFSARQFPNYSSELNVNALLLGDSALYLCASSLAGLSDTQYFGPGTRLTVL.

The chain links TRBV7-9 to TRBJ2-5; TRBD1 might be the D (7 bases). Germline V CDR1 and CDR2: SEHNR, FQNEAQ (reference sequence). V shed 1 base and J shed 4 bases, with 22 bases lying between them. The CDR3 consists of 18 residues. DNA of the CDR3: TGTGCCAGCAGCTTAGTGACGGGGGACAGCCTGAAGGGAGAGACCCAGTACTTC. This gives the protein CASSLVTGDSLKGETQYF.